Here is one TCR beta chain with its context. These data belong to a study of blood T cell repertoires in COVID-19. Between the trimmed V and J ends, which lost 1 base and 6 bases, there was a span of 15 bases. This CDR3 spans 14 amino acids. Germline CDR1 reads GTSNPN; CDR2 reads SVGIG (reference sequence). The authors' processing: The authors estimated nucleated cell counts from reference gene primer amplification. Here immunoSEQ multiplex PCR was the method, and the copy in TCRdb shows in-frame clones only, minus some. That table gives V, J and clone size, and the DNA gave D and trimming. Here the sample spans approximately 670,000 clones, approximately 90% being singletons.

The receptor was isolated from a woman between 18 and 30 years old with acute or convalescent COVID-19. The specimen sequenced was peripheral blood. The rearrangement joins TRBV30 to TRBJ1-2; TRBD1 is a possible D gene (5 bases). CDR3 sequence: CAWSARAGRDGYTF. For the CDR3, the DNA is TGTGCCTGGAGTGCGAGGGCAGGGAGGGATGGCTACACCTTC.